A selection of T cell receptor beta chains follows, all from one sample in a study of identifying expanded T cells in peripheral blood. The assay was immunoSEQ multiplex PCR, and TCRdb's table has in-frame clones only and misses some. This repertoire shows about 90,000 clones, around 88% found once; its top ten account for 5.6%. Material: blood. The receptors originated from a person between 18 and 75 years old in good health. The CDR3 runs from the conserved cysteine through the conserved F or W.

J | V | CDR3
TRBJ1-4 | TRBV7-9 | CASRGTGYEKLFF
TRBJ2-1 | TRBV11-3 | CASSLTPTMGYNEQFF
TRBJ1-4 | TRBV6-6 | CASSYRDISTNEKLFF
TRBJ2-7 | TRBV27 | CASSSQQSSYEQYF
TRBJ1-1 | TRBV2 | CASSDPRRGNTEAFF
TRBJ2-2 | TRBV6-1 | CASSEWAGAGGELFF
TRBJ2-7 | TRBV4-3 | CASSQEVRYTYEQYF
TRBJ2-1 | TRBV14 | CASSQEVPDEQFF
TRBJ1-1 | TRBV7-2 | CASSPQPRVGAFF
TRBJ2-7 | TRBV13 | CASSLGGSYEQYF
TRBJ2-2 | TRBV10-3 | CAISWTGNTGELFF
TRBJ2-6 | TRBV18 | CASSPDFSGANVLTF
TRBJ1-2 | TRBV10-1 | CASSESVGRGYTF
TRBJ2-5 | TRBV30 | CAWEGVAETQYF
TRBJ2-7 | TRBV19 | CASSIGLSYEQYF
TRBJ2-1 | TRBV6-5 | CASSYSEGVGNEQFF
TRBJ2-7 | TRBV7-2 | CASSPDSGGYEQYF
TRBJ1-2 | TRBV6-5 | CASSYGQGDGYTF
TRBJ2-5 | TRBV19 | CASSILGQGTGKTQYF
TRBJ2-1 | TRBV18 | CASSPGTSNEQFF